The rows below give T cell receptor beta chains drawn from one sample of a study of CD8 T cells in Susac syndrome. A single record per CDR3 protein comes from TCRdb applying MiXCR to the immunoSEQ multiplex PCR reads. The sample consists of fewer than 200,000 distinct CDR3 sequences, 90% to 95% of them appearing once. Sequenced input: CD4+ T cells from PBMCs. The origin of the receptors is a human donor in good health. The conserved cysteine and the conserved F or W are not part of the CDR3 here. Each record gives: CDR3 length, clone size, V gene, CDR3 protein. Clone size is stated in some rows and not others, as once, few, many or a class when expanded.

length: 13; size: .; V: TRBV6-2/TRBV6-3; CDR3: ASSQSYLAKNIQY
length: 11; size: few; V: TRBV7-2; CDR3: ASSPRTGYEQY
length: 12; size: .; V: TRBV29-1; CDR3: SVAGTGLNTEAF
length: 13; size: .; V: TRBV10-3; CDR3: AIRQRGMSSDTQY
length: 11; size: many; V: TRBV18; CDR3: ASSLGQNTEAF
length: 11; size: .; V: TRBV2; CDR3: ASSDSSYNEQF
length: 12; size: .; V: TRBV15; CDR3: ATSRDRLGREQF
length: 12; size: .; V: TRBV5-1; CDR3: ASSLGGVAGELF
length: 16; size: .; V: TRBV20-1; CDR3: SARVVMGRTTGNTEAF
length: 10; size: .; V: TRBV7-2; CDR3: ASSPMGGTQY
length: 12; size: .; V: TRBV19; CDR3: ASSNQGVTGELF
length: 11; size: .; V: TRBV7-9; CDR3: ASSLGNNSPLH
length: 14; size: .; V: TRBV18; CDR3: ASSGQVGTSGNTIY
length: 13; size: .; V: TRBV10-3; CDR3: AIRDGTNGGEKLF
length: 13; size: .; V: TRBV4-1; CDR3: ASSQDEGGDYGYT
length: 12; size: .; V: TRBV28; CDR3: ASRRGANTGELF
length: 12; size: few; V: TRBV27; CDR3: ASSTGGGNTEAF
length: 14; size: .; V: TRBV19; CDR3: ASSRIKQGANTEAF